What follows are 21 T cell receptor beta chains derived from one specimen sequenced in a study of blood T cell repertoires in COVID-19. Libraries were prepared by immunoSEQ multiplex PCR; TCRdb keeps only in-frame clonotypes and omits some of them. This table has fewer than 250,000 clones, about nine tenths appearing once. Sequences were obtained from peripheral blood. The source is a man aged 35-49 years with acute or convalescent COVID-19.

The chain couples TRBV5-1 to TRBJ1-4, with 8 bases lining up with TRBD1. The CDR3 has 14 residues. V lost 4 bases to trimming and J lost 8 bases; unmatched junction nucleotides: 7. CDR1 and CDR2 (germline): SGHRS, YFSETQ. The CDR3 spells CASSPGQGREKLFF. Here the CDR3 DNA reads TGCGCCAGCAGCCCAGGACAGGGACGAGAAAAACTGTTTTTT.

The chain employs TRBV6-5 and TRBJ2-7, with 8 bases identical to TRBD2. This CDR3 has 14 residues. The V segment lost 6 bases and the J segment 5 bases; nucleotides outside the gene matches: 9. Germline-derived CDR1 and CDR2 are MNHEY and SVGAGI. Here the CDR3 reads CASSEPGGWHEQYF. The CDR3 coding sequence is TGTGCCAGCAGCGAGCCGGGGGGGTGGCACGAGCAGTACTTC.

The rearrangement uses TRBV27 and TRBJ1-6; the match to TRBD1 covers 7 bases. The CDR3 runs 16 residues. J was trimmed by 3 bases and V by 0 bases; bases with no gene match: 2. Germline values: CDR1 MNHEY, CDR2 SMNVEV (reference sequence). CDR3 loop: CASSLSPGGYNSPLHF. The CDR3 DNA reads TGTGCCAGCAGTTTATCTCCAGGGGGCTATAATTCACCCCTCCACTTT.

The chain joins TRBV6-2 or TRBV6-3 to TRBJ1-2; 8 bases match TRBD1. Germline assignment: CDR1 MNHEY and CDR2 SVGEGT. There are 13 residues in the CDR3. V lost 5 bases and J lost 7; bases outside the gene matches: 6. CDR3: CASSGQGRGGYTF. In DNA form, the CDR3 reads TGTGCCAGCAGTGGACAGGGACGGGGTGGCTACACCTTC.

As for this clone: The junction shows a germline mismatch at one end, possibly a read error. The V gene is TRBV29-1, the J gene TRBJ1-3, with no clear D. Germline values: CDR1 SQVTM, CDR2 ANQGSEA. This CDR3 spans 13 amino acids. This CDR3 is CSVQEGAGNTIYF. CDR3 coding DNA: TGCAGCGTTCAAGAGGGCGCTGGAAACACCATATATTTT.

The chain recombines TRBV19 with TRBJ1-2, with 9 bases aligning to TRBD1. Germline V gene data show CDR1 as LNHDA and CDR2 as SQIVND (reference sequence). The CDR3 length is 15 residues. The V and J ends lost 5 bases and 3 bases, in that order; junction bases with no gene match: 7. The CDR3: CASSATTGGHYGYTF. The DNA for the CDR3 is TGTGCCAGTAGTGCAACTACAGGGGGCCACTATGGCTACACCTTC.

The DNA of the CDR3 is TGTGCCAGCAGCTTCTTTGGGGGGAGGGCAGTCCTAGATACGCAGTATTTT. It specifies CASSFFGGRAVLDTQYF. The rearrangement uses TRBV5-6 and TRBJ2-3, with TRBD2 identical over 7 bases. The junction had 14 bases not matched to a gene; V was cut back by 2 bases and J by 5 bases. CDR3 length equals 17 residues. Germline CDR1 is SGHDT and CDR2 is YYEEEE. Looking up the rest from reference TRBV5-6 and TRBJ2-3 gives the full variable domain: DAGVTQSPTHLIKTRGQQVTLRCSPKSGHDTVSWYQQALGQGPQFIFQYYEEEERQRGNFPDRFSGHQFPNYSSELNVNALLLGDSALYLCASSFFGGRAVLDTQYFGPGTRLTVL.

The V gene is TRBV7-9, the J gene TRBJ2-3, with 9 bases fitting TRBD1. J lost 5 bases, V lost 4 bases, and 4 bases had no gene match. In germline, CDR1 is SEHNR, CDR2 FQNEAQ (reference sequence). CDR3 size: 14 residues. The CDR3: CASSWDRDQDTQYF. The CDR3 nucleotides read TGTGCCAGCAGCTGGGACAGGGATCAAGATACGCAGTATTTT.

V usage is TRBV3-1 (or the pseudogene TRBV3-2) and J usage is TRBJ2-1, with 10 nucleotides matching TRBD2. V shed 0 bases and J 3 bases; nucleotides not matched to a gene: 2. The CDR3 sequence is 16 residues long. Germline V gene data show CDR1 as LGHDT and CDR2 as YNNKEL (reference sequence). The CDR3 here is CASSQDASGGYNEQFF. CDR3 bases: TGTGCCAGCAGCCAAGATGCTAGCGGGGGCTACAATGAGCAGTTCTTC.

This sequence joins TRBV7-9 and TRBJ2-5; the D gene is possibly TRBD2 (7 bases). CDR3 size: 15 residues. Germline V gene sequence: CDR1 SEHNR, CDR2 FQNEAQ (reference sequence). The germline V and J ends were trimmed by 2 bases and 2 bases, with 12 bases remaining between them. The DNA for the CDR3 is TGTGCCAGCAGCTTAAGGAGGGGGGGACAAGAGACCCAGTACTTC. It codes for CASSLRRGGQETQYF.

V and J are TRBV27 and TRBJ1-5, with 10 positions matching TRBD1. The CDR3 is 14 amino acids. Losses at the gene ends were 6 bases for V and 3 bases for J; bases not matched to a gene: 2. From germline, CDR1 is MNHEY and CDR2 SMNVEV (reference sequence). The CDR3 nucleotides read TGTGCCAGCAGGGGACAGGGGAACAATCAGCCCCAGCATTTT. This codes for CASRGQGNNQPQHF.

This clone was detected once. The chain carries TRBV27 and TRBJ2-7; 8 nucleotides align to TRBD1. Germline trimming cut 6 bases from V and 0 bases from J; bases unmatched to any gene: 7. The CDR3 spans 15 residues. Germline V gene lookup returns CDR1 MNHEY and CDR2 SMNVEV (reference sequence). The CDR3 nucleotides read TGTGCCAGCAGCCTCCGGGACAGGAGCTCCTACGAGCAGTACTTC. This encodes CASSLRDRSSYEQYF.

This clone was detected a few times. The chain employs TRBV5-5 and TRBJ1-4; 9 bases line up with TRBD1. CDR1 is SGHKS and CDR2 is YYEKEE in the germline V gene (reference sequence). V gave up 1 base and J gave up 6 bases; unmatched junction bases: 4. The CDR3 length is 15 residues. The DNA of the CDR3 is TGTGCCAGCAGCTTGCTGACAGGGGGAGATGAAAAACTGTTTTTT. Amino acid sequence: CASSLLTGGDEKLFF.

The chain is built from TRBV6-5 and TRBJ2-5; 7 bases line up with TRBD1. The V gene's germline CDR1 is MNHEY and CDR2 SVGAGI. This CDR3 is 13 amino acids long. The trim removed 6 bases at V and 3 bases at J, leaving 4 bases unmatched. CDR3 in amino acids: CASRPGQKETQYF. The CDR3 region has the DNA TGTGCCAGCAGACCGGGACAGAAAGAGACCCAGTACTTC.

This chain connects TRBV7-9 to TRBJ2-3; the D gene is possibly TRBD2 (5 bases). The CDR3 is 15 residues long. V lost 5 bases to trimming and J lost 0 bases, with 12 bases between them. CDR1 is SEHNR, CDR2 FQNEAQ, per germline (reference sequence). The CDR3 DNA reads as TGTGCCAGCAGCCTCTTGGGCGGGAGCACAGATACGCAGTATTTT. This sequence encodes CASSLLGGSTDTQYF.

This chain connects TRBV5-8 to TRBJ1-1, with D uncertain. The germline gives CDR1 SGHTS, CDR2 YDEGEE. Deletions cut 0 bases from V and 3 bases from J, with 9 bases between. The CDR3 spans 14 residues. CDR3 in amino acids: CASSLGRAYTEAFF. The CDR3 nucleotides are TGTGCCAGCAGCTTGGGGCGGGCGTACACTGAAGCTTTCTTT.

The rearrangement uses TRBV19 and TRBJ2-2; 10 positions match TRBD1. The CDR3 spans 19 residues. CDR1 is LNHDA, CDR2 SQIVND, per germline (reference sequence). The V and J ends lost 3 bases and 4 bases, in that order; junction bases with no gene match: 14. The CDR3 DNA reads TGTGCCAGTAGTATGTTTTGGGGACAGGGGTTAGGGGGCACCGGGGAGCTGTTTTTT. Translated: CASSMFWGQGLGGTGELFF.

This sequence joins TRBV3-1 (or the pseudogene TRBV3-2) and TRBJ2-1; 13 nucleotides agree with TRBD2. The V and J ends lost 4 bases and 3 bases, in that order; junction bases with no gene match: 6. Germline assignment: CDR1 LGHDT and CDR2 YNNKEL (reference sequence). There are 17 residues in the CDR3. In nucleotides, the CDR3 is TGTGCCAGCAGCCCACTCGGGACTAGCGGGGACTACAATGAGCAGTTCTTC. This translates into CASSPLGTSGDYNEQFF.

The genes are TRBV5-1 and TRBJ2-3; 8 bases are a match to TRBD2. Trimming removed 6 bases from V and 0 bases from J; junction bases left unmatched: 9. CDR1 is SGHRS, CDR2 YFSETQ, per germline. This CDR3 is built from 16 residues. The chain's CDR3 is CASTRGASGSTDTQYF. The DNA of the CDR3 is TGCGCCAGCACCCGAGGGGCTAGCGGGAGCACAGATACGCAGTATTTT.

V and J are TRBV28 and TRBJ1-1; 10 bases agree with TRBD1. The CDR3 loop spans 13 amino acids. The junction had 13 bases not matched to a gene; V was cut back by 10 bases and J by 11 bases. From germline, CDR1 is MDHEN and CDR2 SYDVKM. The CDR3 loop reads CATRDRGRQSAFF. The CDR3 DNA is TGTGCCACGAGGGACAGGGGCCGTCAGAGCGCTTTCTTT.

V gene TRBV11-3 combines with J gene TRBJ2-7; 8 bases are shared with TRBD1. The CDR3 consists of 14 residues. From germline, CDR1 is SGHNT and CDR2 YENEEA. Trimming removed 5 bases from V and 3 bases from J; junction bases left unmatched: 6. CDR3 protein: CASSLRTGNYEQYF. The CDR3 bases are TGTGCCAGCAGCCTCCGGACAGGGAACTACGAGCAGTACTTC.